A single TCR beta chain is shown here with its context. The conserved closing phenylalanine or tryptophan is absent in this CDR3, likely reflecting a read error. Germline V gene sequence: CDR1 MNHEY, CDR2 SVGEGT. The V gene lost 4 bases and the J gene lost 5 bases, with 11 bases spanning the gap. The CDR3 is made up of 13 amino acids. Constant-region reverse primers amplified full-length variable regions, followed by semi-nested Nested Universal Primer A PCR. TCRdb reanalysed the 5' RACE reads using MiXCR and keeps one entry per CDR3 protein. The sample includes just under 65,000 distinct CDR3 sequences, 20% to 25% seen only once; the top ten take over 2.5%.

This receptor was identified in a female donor with breast cancer. The V gene is TRBV6-2 or TRBV6-3, the J gene TRBJ1-2; weak D call: TRBD1 (6 bases). The specimen sequenced was memory CD4+ T cells sorted from a lymph node. Subset specified: memory CD4+ T cells, CD4+CD45RO+CD25-. CDR3 region: CASSFGQRYGYTL. CDR3 DNA: TGTGCCAGCAGTTTCGGACAGCGATATGGCTACACCCTC.